The 5 T cell receptor beta chains below come from one sample, sequenced in a study of T cells after yellow fever vaccination. TCRdb reprocessed the 5' RACE reads with MiXCR, giving one entry per CDR3 protein. Of 70,000 or so distinct CDR3 sequences in the sample, approximately 7.3% are singletons; the top ten hold approximately 31%. This material consisted of CD8+ T cells sorted from PBMCs, taken around 10 days after the first yellow fever vaccination. Receptor source: a man aged 18 to 30 who received the YFV17D yellow fever vaccine.

V usage is TRBV7-2 and J usage is TRBJ1-1; no clear D gene. Trimming took off 1 base at V and 8 bases at J, with 17 bases between the two ends. The germline gives CDR1 SGHTA, CDR2 FQGNSA. CDR3 size: 15 residues. In DNA form, the CDR3 reads TGTGCCAGCAGCTTAGATCCGGGAAGCTTAAGGGAAGCTTTCTTT. Its protein product is CASSLDPGSLREAFF.

This clonotype occurred many times. The chain recombines TRBV15 with TRBJ2-2, with D unresolved. The CDR3 has 13 residues. CDR1 and CDR2 (germline): LNHNV, YYDKDF (reference sequence). Between the trimmed V and J ends, which lost 0 bases and 7 bases, there was a span of 6 bases. DNA of the CDR3: TGTGCCACCAGCAGAGATCTGGACGGGGAGCTGTTTTTT. This sequence encodes CATSRDLDGELFF.

There are many counts of this clonotype. This chain uses TRBV4-2 with TRBJ2-2, with 7 bases that match TRBD1. In germline, CDR1 is LGHNA, CDR2 YNFKEQ. Trimming removed 4 bases from V and 8 bases from J; junction bases left unmatched: 7. The CDR3 length is 14 residues. The CDR3 sequence is CASSPSQGQGELFF. Here the CDR3 DNA reads TGTGCCAGCAGCCCCTCACAGGGGCAAGGGGAGCTGTTTTTT.

Only a few counts were recorded for this clonotype. The genes are TRBV3-1 and TRBJ2-7, with D tentatively TRBD1 (6 bases). V shed 6 bases and J shed 1 base, with 19 bases lying between them. The CDR3 consists of 16 residues. The germline V gene encodes CDR1 LGHDT and CDR2 YNNKEL (reference sequence). In nucleotides, the CDR3 is TGTGCCAGCAGTAACAGGGATTTCACCAAATCCTACGAGCAGTACTTC. It encodes CASSNRDFTKSYEQYF.

This clonotype appeared many times. The rearrangement joins TRBV28 to TRBJ1-1, with D uncertain. The ends were cut back, 3 bases at V and 10 bases at J, with 15 bases in the middle. CDR3 length equals 13 residues. The germline V gene has CDR1 MDHEN and CDR2 SYDVKM. The CDR3 region has the DNA TGTGCCAGCAGTTTTGACGGCATTTGGGGAGCTTTCTTT. This translates into CASSFDGIWGAFF.